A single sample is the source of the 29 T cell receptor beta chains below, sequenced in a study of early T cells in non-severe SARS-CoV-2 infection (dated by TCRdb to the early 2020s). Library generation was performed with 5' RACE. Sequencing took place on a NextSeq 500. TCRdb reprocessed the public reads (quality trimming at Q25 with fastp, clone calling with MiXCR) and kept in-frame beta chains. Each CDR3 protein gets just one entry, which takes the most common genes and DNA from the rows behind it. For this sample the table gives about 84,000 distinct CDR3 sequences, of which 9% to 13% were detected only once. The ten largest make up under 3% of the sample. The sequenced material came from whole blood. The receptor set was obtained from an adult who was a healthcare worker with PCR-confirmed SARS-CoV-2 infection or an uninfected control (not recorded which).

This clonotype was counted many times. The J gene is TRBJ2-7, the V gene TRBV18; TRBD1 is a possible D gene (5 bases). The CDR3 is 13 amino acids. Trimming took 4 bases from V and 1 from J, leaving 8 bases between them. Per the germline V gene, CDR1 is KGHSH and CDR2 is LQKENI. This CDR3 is CASSRQSSYEQYF. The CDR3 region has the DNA TGTGCCAGCTCACGACAGAGTTCCTACGAGCAGTACTTC.

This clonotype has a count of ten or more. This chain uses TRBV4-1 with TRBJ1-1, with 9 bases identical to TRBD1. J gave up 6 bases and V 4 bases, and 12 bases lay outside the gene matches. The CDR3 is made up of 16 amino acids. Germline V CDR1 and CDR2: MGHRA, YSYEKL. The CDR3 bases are TGCGCCAGCAGCCGAGTTCCGGGACAGGGAGTCCCTGAAGCTTTCTTT. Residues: CASSRVPGQGVPEAFF.

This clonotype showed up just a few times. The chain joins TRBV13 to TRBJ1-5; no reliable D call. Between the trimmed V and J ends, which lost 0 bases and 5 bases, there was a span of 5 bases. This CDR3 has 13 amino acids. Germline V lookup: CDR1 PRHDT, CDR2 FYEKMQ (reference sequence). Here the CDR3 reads CASSLGVDQPQHF. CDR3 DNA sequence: TGTGCCAGCAGCTTAGGGGTGGATCAGCCCCAGCATTTT.

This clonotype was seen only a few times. The CDR3 region has the DNA TGTGCCAGCAGTGCTAGGAACACAGATACGCAGTATTTT. Translating it yields CASSARNTDTQYF. This chain joins TRBV2 and TRBJ2-3, with D unresolved. This CDR3 has 13 residues. From germline, CDR1 is SNHLY and CDR2 FYNNEI. V lost 4 bases and J lost 2, with 7 bases in between.

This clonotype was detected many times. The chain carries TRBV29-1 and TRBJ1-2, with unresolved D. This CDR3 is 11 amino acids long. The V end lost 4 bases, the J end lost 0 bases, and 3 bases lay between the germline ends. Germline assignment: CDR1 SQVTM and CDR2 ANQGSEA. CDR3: CSVGANYGYTF. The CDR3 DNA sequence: TGCAGCGTTGGTGCTAACTATGGCTACACCTTC. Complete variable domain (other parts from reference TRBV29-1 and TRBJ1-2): SAVISQKPSRDICQRGTSLTIQCQVDSQVTMMFWYRQQPGQSLTLIATANQGSEATYESGFVIDKFPISRPNLTFSTLTVSNMSPEDSSIYLCSVGANYGYTFGSGTRLTVV.

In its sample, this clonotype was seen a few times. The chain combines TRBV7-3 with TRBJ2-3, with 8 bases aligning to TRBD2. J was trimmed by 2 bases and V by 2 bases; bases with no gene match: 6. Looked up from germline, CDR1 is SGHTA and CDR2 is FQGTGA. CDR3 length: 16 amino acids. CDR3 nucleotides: TGTGCCAGCAGCTTACAAAGCGGGGGAACCACAGATACGCAGTATTTT. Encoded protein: CASSLQSGGTTDTQYF.

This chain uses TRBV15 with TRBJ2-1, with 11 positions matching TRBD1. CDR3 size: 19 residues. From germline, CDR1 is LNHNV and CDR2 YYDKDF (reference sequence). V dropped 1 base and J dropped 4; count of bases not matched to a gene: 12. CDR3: CATSRGVHWGQGDYNEQFF. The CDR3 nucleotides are TGTGCCACCAGCAGAGGTGTCCATTGGGGACAGGGGGATTACAATGAGCAGTTCTTC.

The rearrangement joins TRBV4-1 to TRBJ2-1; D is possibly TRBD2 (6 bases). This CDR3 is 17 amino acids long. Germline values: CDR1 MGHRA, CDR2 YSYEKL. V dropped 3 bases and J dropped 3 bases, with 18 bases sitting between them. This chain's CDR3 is CASSHLEGGMGYNEQFF. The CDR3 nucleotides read TGCGCCAGCAGCCATTTGGAGGGAGGAATGGGCTACAATGAGCAGTTCTTC.

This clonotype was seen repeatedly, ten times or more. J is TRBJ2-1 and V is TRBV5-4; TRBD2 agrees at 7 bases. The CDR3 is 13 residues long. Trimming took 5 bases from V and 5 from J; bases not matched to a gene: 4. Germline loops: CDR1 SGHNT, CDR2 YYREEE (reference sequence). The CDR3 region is CASSRDYHNEQFF. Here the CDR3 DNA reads TGTGCCAGCAGTCGGGACTACCACAATGAGCAGTTCTTC.

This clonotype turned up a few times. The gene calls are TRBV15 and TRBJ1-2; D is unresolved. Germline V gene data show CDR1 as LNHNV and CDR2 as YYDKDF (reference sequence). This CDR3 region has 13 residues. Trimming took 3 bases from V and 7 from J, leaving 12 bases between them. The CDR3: CATSRQVRAGYTF. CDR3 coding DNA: TGTGCCACCAGCAGGCAAGTAAGGGCTGGCTACACCTTC.

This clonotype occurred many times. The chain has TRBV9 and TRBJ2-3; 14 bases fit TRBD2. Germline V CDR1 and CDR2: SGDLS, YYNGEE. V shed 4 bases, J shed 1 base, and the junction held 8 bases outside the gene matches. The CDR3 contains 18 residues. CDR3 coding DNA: TGTGCCAGCAGCCCAGGGACTAGCGGGAGCTTGGGCACAGATACGCAGTATTTT. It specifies CASSPGTSGSLGTDTQYF. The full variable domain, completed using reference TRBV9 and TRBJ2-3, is DSGVTQTPKHLITATGQRVTLRCSPRSGDLSVYWYQQSLDQGLQFLIQYYNGEERAKGNILERFSAQQFPDLHSELNLSSLELGDSALYFCASSPGTSGSLGTDTQYFGPGTRLTVL.

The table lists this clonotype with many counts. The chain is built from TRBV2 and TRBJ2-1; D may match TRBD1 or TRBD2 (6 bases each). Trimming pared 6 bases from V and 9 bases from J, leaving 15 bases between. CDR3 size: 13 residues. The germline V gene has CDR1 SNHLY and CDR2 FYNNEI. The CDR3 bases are TGTGCCAGCAGCCCCCGGGGGCTAAGTGAGCAGTTCTTC. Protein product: CASSPRGLSEQFF.

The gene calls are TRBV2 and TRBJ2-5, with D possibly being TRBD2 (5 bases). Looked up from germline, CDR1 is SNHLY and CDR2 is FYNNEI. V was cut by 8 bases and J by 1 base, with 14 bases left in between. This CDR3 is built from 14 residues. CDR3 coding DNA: TGTGCCAGCCGACCCGCGGGCCTCCAAGAGACCCAGTACTTC. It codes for CASRPAGLQETQYF.

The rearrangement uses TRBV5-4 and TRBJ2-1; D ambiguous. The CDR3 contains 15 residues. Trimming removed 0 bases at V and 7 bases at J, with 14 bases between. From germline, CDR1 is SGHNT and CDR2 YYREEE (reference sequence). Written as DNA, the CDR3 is TGTGCCAGCAGCTTGGAGATCCCAACCGGGAATGAGCAGTTCTTC. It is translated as CASSLEIPTGNEQFF.

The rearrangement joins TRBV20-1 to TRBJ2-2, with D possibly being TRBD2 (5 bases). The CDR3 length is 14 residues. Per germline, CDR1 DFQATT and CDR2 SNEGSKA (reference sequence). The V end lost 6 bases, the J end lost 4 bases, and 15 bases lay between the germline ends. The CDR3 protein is CSAARPGITGELFF. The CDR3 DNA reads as TGCAGTGCCGCAAGACCGGGGATCACCGGGGAGCTGTTTTTT.

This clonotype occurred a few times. CDR3 nucleotides: TGTGCCAGCAGAACCCCGGGACTAAACATTCAGTACTTC. Translating it yields CASRTPGLNIQYF. The J gene is TRBJ2-4, the V gene TRBV6-5; a possible D gene is TRBD2 (6 bases). Trimming pared 6 bases from V and 6 bases from J, leaving 12 bases between. Germline loops: CDR1 MNHEY, CDR2 SVGAGI. The CDR3 has 13 residues.

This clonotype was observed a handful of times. The CDR3 protein is CAISPILADEQFF. DNA of the CDR3: TGTGCCATCAGTCCGATCCTAGCCGATGAGCAGTTCTTC. The genes are TRBV10-3 and TRBJ2-1, with D maybe TRBD2 (5 bases). The CDR3 sequence is 13 residues long. V lost 5 bases to trimming and J lost 8 bases, with 13 bases between them. Looked up from germline, CDR1 is ENHRY and CDR2 is SYGVKD.

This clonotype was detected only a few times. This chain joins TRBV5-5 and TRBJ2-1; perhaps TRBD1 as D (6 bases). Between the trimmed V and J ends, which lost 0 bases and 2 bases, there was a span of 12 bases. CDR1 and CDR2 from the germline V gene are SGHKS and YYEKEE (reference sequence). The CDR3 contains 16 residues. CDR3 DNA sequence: TGTGCCAGCAGCTTGGGGGGGCCCGGCGCCTACAATGAGCAGTTCTTC. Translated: CASSLGGPGAYNEQFF.

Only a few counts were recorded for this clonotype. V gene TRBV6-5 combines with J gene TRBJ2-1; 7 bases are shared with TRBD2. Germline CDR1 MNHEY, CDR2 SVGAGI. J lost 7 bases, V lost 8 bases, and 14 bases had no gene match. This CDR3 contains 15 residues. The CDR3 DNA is TGTGCCAGCGGGAGGGGCAGACAGACCGGGAATGAGCAGTTCTTC. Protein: CASGRGRQTGNEQFF.

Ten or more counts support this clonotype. The CDR3 loop is CSARAKRGGRTNYGYTF. The CDR3 nucleotides are TGCAGTGCTAGAGCCAAGCGTGGGGGGAGGACTAACTATGGCTACACCTTC. The chain uses TRBV20-1 and TRBJ1-2; tentatively, D is TRBD1 (5 bases). Germline loops: CDR1 DFQATT, CDR2 SNEGSKA (reference sequence). Deletions cut 1 base from V and 0 bases from J, with 18 bases between. This CDR3 is 17 amino acids long.

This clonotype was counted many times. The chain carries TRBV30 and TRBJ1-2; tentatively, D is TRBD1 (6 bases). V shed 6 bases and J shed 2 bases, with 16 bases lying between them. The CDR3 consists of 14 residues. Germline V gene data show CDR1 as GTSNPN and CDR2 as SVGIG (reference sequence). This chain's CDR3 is CACDSGTMNYGYTF. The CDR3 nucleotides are TGTGCCTGCGATTCTGGGACAATGAACTATGGCTACACCTTC.

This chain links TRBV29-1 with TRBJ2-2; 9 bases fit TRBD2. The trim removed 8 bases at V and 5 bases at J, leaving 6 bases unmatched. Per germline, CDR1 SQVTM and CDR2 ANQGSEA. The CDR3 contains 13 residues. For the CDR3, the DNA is TGCAGCTCAGGGACTAGCAAGACCGGGGAGCTGTTTTTT. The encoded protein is CSSGTSKTGELFF.

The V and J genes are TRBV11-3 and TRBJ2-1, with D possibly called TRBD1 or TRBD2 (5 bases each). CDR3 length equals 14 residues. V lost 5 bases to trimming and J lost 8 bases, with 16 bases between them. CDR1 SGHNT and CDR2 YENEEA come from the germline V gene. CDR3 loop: CASSRGGGADEQFF. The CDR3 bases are TGTGCCAGCAGCCGAGGAGGTGGGGCCGATGAGCAGTTCTTC.

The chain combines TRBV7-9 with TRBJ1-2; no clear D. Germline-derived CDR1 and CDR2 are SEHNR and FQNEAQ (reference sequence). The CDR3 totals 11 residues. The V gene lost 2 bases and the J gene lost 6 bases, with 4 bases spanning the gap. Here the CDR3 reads CASSLIDGYTF. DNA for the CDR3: TGTGCCAGCAGCTTAATTGATGGCTACACCTTC.

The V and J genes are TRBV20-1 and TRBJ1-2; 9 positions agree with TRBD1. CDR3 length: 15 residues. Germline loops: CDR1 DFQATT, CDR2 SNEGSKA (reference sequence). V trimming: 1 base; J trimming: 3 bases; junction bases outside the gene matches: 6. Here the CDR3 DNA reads TGCAGTGCTAGAGTCTGGGACAGGGCGGACTATGGCTACACCTTC. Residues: CSARVWDRADYGYTF.

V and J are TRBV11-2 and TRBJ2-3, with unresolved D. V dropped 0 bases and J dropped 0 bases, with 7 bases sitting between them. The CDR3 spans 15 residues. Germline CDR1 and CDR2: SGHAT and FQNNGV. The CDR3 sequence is CASSLDSVSTDTQYF. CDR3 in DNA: TGTGCCAGCAGCTTAGATTCCGTAAGCACAGATACGCAGTATTTT. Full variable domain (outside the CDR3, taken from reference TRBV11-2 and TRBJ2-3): EAGVAQSPRYKIIEKRQSVAFWCNPISGHATLYWYQQILGQGPKLLIQFQNNGVVDDSQLPKDRFSAERLKGVDSTLKIQPAKLEDSAVYLCASSLDSVSTDTQYFGPGTRLTVL.

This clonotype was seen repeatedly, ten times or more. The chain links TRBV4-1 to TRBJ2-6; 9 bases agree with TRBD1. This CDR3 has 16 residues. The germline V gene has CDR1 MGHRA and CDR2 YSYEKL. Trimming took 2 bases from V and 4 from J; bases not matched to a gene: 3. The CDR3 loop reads CASSQNRGPGANVLTF. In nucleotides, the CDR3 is TGCGCCAGCAGCCAAAACAGGGGGCCCGGGGCCAACGTCCTGACTTTC.

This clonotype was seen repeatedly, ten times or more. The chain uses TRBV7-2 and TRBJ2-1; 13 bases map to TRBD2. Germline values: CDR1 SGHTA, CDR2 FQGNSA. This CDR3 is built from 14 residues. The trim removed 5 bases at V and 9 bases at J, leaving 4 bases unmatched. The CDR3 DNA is TGTGCCAGCAGCCTCAGACTAGCGGGAGGTGAGCAGTTCTTC. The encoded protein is CASSLRLAGGEQFF.

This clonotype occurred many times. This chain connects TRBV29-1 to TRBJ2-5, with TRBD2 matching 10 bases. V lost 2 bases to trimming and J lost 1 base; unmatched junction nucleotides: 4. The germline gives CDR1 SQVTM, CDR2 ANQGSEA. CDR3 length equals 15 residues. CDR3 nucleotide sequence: TGCAGCGTTGAAAGAGCGGGAGGGCTCCAAGAGACCCAGTACTTC. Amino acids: CSVERAGGLQETQYF.